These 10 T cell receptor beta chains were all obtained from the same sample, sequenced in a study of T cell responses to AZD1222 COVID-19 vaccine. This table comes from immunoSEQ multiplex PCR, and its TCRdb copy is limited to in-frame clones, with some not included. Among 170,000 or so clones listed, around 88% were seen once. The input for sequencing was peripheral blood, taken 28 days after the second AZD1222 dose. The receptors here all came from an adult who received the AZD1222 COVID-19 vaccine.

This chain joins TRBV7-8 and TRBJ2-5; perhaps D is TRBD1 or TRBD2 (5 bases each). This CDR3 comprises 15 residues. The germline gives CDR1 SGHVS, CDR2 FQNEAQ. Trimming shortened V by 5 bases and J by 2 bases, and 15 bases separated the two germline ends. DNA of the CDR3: TGTGCCAGCAGCCCAGGGCGGGCTTTACAAGAGACCCAGTACTTC. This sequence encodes CASSPGRALQETQYF.

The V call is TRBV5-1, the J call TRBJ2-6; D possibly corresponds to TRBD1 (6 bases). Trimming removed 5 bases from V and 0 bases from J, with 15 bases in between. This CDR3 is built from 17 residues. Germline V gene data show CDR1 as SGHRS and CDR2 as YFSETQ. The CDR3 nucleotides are TGCGCCAGCAGTCCGACAGGTTCCAGCTCTGGGGCCAACGTCCTGACTTTC. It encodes CASSPTGSSSGANVLTF.

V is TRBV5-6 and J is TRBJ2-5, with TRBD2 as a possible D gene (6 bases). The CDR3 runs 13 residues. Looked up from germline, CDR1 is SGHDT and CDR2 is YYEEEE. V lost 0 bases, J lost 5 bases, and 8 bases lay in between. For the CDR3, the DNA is TGTGCCAGCAGCTTGGAGCGGGCGGAGACCCAGTACTTC. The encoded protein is CASSLERAETQYF.

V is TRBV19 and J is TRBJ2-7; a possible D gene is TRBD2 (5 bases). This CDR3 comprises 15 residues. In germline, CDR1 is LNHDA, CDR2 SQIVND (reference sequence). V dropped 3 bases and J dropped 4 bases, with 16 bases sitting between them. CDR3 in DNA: TGTGCCAGTAGTATGGGGAGAGGGCTCGGGTACGAGCAGTACTTC. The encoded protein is CASSMGRGLGYEQYF.

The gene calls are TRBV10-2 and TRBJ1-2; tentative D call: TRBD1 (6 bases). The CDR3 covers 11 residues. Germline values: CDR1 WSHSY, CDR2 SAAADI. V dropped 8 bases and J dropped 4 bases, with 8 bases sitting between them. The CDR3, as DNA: TGCGCCAGCTCAGGGGTCTATGGCTACACCTTC. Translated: CASSGVYGYTF.

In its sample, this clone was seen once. CDR3 in amino acids: CASSLVMGGTYNEQFF. The CDR3 region has the DNA TGTGCCAGCAGCTTAGTAATGGGGGGGACCTACAATGAGCAGTTCTTC. V and J are TRBV7-6 and TRBJ2-1; 7 bases match TRBD2. Trimming removed 1 base from V and 2 bases from J; junction bases left unmatched: 5. Germline values: CDR1 SGHVS, CDR2 FNYEAQ. This CDR3 has 16 residues.

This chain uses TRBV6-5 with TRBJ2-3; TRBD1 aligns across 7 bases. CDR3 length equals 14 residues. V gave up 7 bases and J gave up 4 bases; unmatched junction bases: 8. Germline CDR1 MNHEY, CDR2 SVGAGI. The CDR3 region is CASKWTGVSDTQYF. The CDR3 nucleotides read TGTGCCAGCAAGTGGACAGGCGTTTCAGATACGCAGTATTTT.

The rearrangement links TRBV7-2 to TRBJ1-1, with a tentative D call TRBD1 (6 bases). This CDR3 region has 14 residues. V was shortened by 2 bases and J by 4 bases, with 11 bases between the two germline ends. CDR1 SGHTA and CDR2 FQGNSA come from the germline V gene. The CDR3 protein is CASSLTTGFTEAFF. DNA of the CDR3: TGTGCCAGCAGCTTAACTACAGGGTTCACTGAAGCTTTCTTT.

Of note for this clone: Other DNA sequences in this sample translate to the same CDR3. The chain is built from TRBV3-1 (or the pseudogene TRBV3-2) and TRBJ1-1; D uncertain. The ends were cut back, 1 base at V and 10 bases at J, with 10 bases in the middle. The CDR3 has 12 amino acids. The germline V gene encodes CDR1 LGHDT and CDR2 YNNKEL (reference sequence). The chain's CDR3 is CASSQGSLGAFF. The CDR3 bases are TGTGCCAGCAGCCAAGGCTCCCTTGGAGCTTTCTTT.

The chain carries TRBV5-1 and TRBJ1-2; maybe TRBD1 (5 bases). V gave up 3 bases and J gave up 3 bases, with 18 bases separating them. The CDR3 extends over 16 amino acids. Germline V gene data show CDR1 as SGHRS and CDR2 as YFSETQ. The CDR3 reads CASSSGRAAGDYGYTF. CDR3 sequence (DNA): TGCGCCAGCAGCTCGGGCAGGGCGGCGGGGGACTATGGCTACACCTTC.